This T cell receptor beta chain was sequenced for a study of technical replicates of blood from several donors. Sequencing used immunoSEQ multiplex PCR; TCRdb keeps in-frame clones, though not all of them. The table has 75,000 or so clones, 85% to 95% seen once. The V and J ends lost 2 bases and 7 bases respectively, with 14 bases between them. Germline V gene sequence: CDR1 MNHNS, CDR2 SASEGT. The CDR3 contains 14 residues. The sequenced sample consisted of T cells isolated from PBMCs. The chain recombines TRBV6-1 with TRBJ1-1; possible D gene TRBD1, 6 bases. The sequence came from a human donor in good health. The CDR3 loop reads CASSEFIQGDEAFF. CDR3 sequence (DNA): TGTGCCAGCAGTGAATTTATACAGGGTGATGAAGCTTTCTTT.